This T cell receptor (beta chain) was recorded in a study of shared clonotypes between healthy human individuals. Some clones are missing from TCRdb's copy, which holds only in-frame ones; the method was immunoSEQ multiplex PCR. Altogether approximately 2,200,000 clones are present, under 95% being singletons, with the ten largest covering 1.7%. Cells designated naive CD8 were CD45RO-negative and were positively selected for CCR7, with terminally differentiated effector memory CD45RA+ cells excluded. This clone came up a few times. There are 16 residues in the CDR3. The germline gives CDR1 MGHRA, CDR2 YSYEKL. V was pared by 0 bases and J by 0 bases, with 11 bases between.

The chain recombines TRBV4-1 with TRBJ1-1; no firm D call. The receptor comes from a man aged 18 to 29 in good health. Some clones in this sample may be carry-over from other donors' samples. The sequencing sample was made of naive CD8+ T cells from PBMCs. CDR3 DNA: TGCGCCAGCAGCCAAGATTTGCGGGGAATGAACACTGAAGCTTTCTTT. It encodes CASSQDLRGMNTEAFF.